This T cell receptor (beta chain) originates from a study of blood T cells in healthy people across ages. Study-wide points: Diversity of TCR beta per million T cells declined in a roughly linear way with age.

As for this clonotype: The antigen remains unidentified.

Alongside a J-beta primer mix, a sample-barcoded 5' primer served in a second PCR lasting about 7 to 12 cycles. Every sample returned 2.5 million or more CDR3-containing paired-end reads. MiXCR was run by TCRdb on the 5' RACE reads, yielding one entry per CDR3 protein. The profile covers roughly 1,800,000 distinct CDR3 sequences, with roughly 50% appearing a single time and less than 2.5% taken by the ten largest. Germline assignment: CDR1 ENHRY and CDR2 SYGVKD. The CDR3 loop spans 14 amino acids. The sequence came from a woman aged 40 to 50 in good health. Source material: blood. The chain joins TRBV10-3 to TRBJ2-4; tentatively, D is TRBD1 or TRBD2 (5 bases each). The J call is uncertain, as TRBJ2-7 better fits the DNA end. The DNA of the CDR3 is TGTGCCATCAGTGAGAGAGGGGTCTCCTACGAGCAGTACTTC. Translated: CAISERGVSYEQYF.